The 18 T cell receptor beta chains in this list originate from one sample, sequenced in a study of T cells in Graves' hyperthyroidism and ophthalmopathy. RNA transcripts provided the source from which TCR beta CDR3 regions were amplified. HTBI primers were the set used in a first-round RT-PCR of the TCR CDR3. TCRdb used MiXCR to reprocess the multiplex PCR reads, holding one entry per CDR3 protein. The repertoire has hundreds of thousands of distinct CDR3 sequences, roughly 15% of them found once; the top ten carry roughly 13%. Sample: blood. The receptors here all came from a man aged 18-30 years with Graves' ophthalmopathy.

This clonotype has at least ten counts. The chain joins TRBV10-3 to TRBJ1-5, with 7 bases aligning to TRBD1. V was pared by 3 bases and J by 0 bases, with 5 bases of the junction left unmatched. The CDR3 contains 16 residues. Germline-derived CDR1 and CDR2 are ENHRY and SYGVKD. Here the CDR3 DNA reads TGTGCCATCAGTGAAAGACAGGGTTATAGCAATCAGCCCCAGCATTTT. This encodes CAISERQGYSNQPQHF.

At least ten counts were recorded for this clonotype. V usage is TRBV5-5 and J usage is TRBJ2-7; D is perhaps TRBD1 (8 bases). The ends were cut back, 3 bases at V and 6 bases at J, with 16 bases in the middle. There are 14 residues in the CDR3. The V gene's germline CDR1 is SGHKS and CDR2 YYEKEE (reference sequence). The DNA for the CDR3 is TGTGCCAGCAGCTCCAGGACAGGGACTATCGAGCAGTACTTC. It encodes CASSSRTGTIEQYF.

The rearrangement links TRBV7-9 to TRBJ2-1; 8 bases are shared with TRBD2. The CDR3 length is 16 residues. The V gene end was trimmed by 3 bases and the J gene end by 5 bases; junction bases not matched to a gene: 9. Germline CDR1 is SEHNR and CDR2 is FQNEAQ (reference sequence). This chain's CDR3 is CASSFPREVLNNEQFF. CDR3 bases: TGTGCCAGCAGCTTTCCGCGGGAGGTGCTAAACAATGAGCAGTTCTTC.

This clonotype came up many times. The CDR3 loop is CASSPPSQTLDGYTF. The CDR3 DNA reads as TGTGCCAGCTCACCACCGTCACAGACGCTCGATGGCTACACCTTC. The gene calls are TRBV18 and TRBJ1-2; no definite D call. Per the germline V gene, CDR1 is KGHSH and CDR2 is LQKENI. V lost 0 bases and J lost 6, with 14 bases in between. This CDR3 has 15 residues.

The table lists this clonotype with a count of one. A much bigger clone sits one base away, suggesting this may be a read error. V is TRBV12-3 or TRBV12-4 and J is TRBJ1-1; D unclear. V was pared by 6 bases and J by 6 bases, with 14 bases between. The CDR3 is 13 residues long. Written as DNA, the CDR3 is TGTGCCAGCAGCCGTCTCTTGCACGCTGAAGCTTTCTTT. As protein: CASSRLLHAEAFF.

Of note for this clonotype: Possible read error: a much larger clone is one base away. CDR3 amino acids: CATSRDRSGGLFF. The CDR3 region has the DNA TGTGCCACCAGTCGGGACCGTTCCGGGGGGCTGTTTTTT. The J gene is TRBJ2-2, the V gene TRBV24-1; TRBD2 is a possible D gene (6 bases). The V gene's germline CDR1 is KGHDR and CDR2 SFDVKD. There are 13 residues in the CDR3.

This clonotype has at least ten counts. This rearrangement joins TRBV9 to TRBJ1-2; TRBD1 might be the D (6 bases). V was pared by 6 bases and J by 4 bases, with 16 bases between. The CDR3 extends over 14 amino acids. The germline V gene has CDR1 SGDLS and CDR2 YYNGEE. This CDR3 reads CASTVARGGYGYTF. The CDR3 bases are TGTGCCAGCACCGTTGCCAGGGGTGGCTATGGCTACACCTTC.

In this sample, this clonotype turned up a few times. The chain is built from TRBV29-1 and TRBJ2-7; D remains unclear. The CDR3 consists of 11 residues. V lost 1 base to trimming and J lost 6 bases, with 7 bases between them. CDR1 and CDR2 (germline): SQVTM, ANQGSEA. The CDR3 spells CSVEVGIEQYF. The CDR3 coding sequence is TGCAGCGTTGAAGTGGGTATCGAGCAGTACTTC.

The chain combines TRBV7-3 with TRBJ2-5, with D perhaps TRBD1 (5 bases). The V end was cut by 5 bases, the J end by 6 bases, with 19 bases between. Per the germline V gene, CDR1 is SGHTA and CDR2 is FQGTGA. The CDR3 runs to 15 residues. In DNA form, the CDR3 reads TGTGCCAGCAGCCCACAAGGCCTTGGGGCCAAGACCCAGTACTTC. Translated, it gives CASSPQGLGAKTQYF.

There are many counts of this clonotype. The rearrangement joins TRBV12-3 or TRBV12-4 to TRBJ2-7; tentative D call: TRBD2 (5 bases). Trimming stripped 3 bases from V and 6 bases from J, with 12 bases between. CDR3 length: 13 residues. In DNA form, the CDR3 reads TGTGCCAGCAGTTTTGTTAAAGGGAGCGAGCAGTACTTC. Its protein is CASSFVKGSEQYF.

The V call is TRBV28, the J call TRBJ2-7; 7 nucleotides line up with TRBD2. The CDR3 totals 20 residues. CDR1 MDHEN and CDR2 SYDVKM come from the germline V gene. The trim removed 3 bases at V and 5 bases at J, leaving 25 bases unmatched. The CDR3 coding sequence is TGTGCCAGCAGTTTTGGTCTTCACCGCGGGAGCCGGTGGGGGGTCAACGAGCAGTACTTC. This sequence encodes CASSFGLHRGSRWGVNEQYF.

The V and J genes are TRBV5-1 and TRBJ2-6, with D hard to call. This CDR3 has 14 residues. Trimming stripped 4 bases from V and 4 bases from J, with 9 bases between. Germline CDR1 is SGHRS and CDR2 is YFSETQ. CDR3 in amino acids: CASSPLPGANVLTF. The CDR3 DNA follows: TGCGCCAGCAGCCCCCTTCCCGGGGCCAACGTCCTGACTTTC. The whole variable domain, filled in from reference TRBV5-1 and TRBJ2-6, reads KAGVTQTPRYLIKTRGQQVTLSCSPISGHRSVSWYQQTPGQGLQFLFEYFSETQRNKGNFPGRFSGRQFSNSRSEMNVSTLELGDSALYLCASSPLPGANVLTFGAGSRLTVL.

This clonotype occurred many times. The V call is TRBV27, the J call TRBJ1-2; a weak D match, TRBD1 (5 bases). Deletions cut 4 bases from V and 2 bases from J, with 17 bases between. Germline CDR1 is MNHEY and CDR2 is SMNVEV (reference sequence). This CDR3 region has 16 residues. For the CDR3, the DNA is TGTGCCAGCAGTTGGGAGAGAGAGGGGCGAAACTATGGCTACACCTTC. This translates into CASSWEREGRNYGYTF.

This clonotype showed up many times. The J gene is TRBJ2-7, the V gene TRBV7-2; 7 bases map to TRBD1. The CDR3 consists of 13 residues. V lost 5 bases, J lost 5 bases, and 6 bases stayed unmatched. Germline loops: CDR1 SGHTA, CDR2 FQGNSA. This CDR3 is CASSQQGYDEQYF. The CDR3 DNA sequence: TGTGCCAGCAGCCAACAGGGGTACGACGAGCAGTACTTC.

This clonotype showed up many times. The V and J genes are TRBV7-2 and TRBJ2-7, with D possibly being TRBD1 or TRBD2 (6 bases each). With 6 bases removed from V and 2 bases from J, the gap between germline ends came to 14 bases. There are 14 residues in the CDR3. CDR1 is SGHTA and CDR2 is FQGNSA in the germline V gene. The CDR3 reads CASSYDGGPYEQYF. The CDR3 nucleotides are TGTGCCAGCAGTTATGACGGGGGCCCCTACGAGCAGTACTTC.

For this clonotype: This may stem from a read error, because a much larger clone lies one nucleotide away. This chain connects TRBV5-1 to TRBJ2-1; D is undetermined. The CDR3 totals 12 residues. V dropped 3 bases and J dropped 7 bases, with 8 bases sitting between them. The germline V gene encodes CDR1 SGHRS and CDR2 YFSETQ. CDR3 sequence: CASSSSFNEQFF. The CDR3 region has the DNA TGCGCCAGCAGCTCAAGCTTTAATGAGCAGTTCTTC. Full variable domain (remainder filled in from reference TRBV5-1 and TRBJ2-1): KAGVTQTPRYLIKTRGQQVTLSCSPISGHRSVSWYQQTPGQGLQFLFEYFSETQRNKGNFPGRFSGRQFSNSRSEMNVSTLELGDSALYLCASSSSFNEQFFGPGTRLTVL.

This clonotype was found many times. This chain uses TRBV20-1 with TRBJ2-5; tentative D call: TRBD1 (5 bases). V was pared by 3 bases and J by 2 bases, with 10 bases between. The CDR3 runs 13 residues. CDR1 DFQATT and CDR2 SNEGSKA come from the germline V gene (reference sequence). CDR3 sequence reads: CSASLGRQETQYF. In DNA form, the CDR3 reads TGCAGTGCTAGTTTGGGGCGGCAAGAGACCCAGTACTTC.

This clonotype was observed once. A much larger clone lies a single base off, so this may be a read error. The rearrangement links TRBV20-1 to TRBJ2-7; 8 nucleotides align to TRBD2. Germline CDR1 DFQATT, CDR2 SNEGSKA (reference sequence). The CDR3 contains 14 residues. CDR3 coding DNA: TGCAGTGCAAGAGGGGTAGCGGGGTCCTACGAGCAGTGCTTC. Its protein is CSARGVAGSYEQCF.